The 12 T cell receptor beta chains reported below all come from one sample, sequenced in a study of untreated major depressive disorder. Sequencing was performed with immunoSEQ multiplex PCR; in TCRdb, only in-frame clones are kept and a portion is missing. Of tens of thousands of clones listed, 90% to 95% are singletons. The sample comprised CD4+ T cells from PBMCs. The receptors here all came from a man aged 25 to 45 in good health.

This chain connects TRBV27 to TRBJ2-7; the D gene is possibly TRBD1 (5 bases). V lost 4 bases and J 5 bases, leaving 15 bases between the germline ends. The CDR3 is 14 residues long. In germline, CDR1 is MNHEY, CDR2 SMNVEV (reference sequence). The CDR3 reads CASSYRKGSHEQYF. DNA for the CDR3: TGTGCCAGCAGTTACCGGAAGGGGTCCCACGAGCAGTACTTC.

Comments on this clone: Other DNA sequences within the sample encode an identical CDR3. For the CDR3, the DNA is TGTGCCAGCAGCTTAGGTCAGGGGGCCACCGGGGAGCTGTTTTTT. Its translation: CASSLGQGATGELFF. V and J are TRBV7-7 and TRBJ2-2, with 8 bases identical to TRBD1. The V gene's germline CDR1 is SSHAT and CDR2 FNYEAQ (reference sequence). V lost 1 base and J lost 4; bases outside the gene matches: 2. The CDR3 sequence is 15 residues long.

This sequence joins TRBV10-3 and TRBJ2-5; 10 bases are shared with TRBD2. The CDR3 runs to 21 residues. Germline V gene sequence: CDR1 ENHRY, CDR2 SYGVKD. The junction had 19 bases not matched to a gene; V was cut back by 0 bases and J by 3 bases. CDR3 DNA: TGTGCCATCAGTGAGTCGACGTGGGGAGCTAGCGGGAGAACACGGAAAGAGACCCAGTACTTC. Protein: CAISESTWGASGRTRKETQYF.

V and J are TRBV5-1 and TRBJ2-7; 10 bases are shared with TRBD1. Germline values: CDR1 SGHRS, CDR2 YFSETQ. Trimming at V came to 2 bases and at J to 3 bases, leaving 2 bases not matched to a gene. CDR3 length: 14 amino acids. The DNA of the CDR3 is TGCGCCAGCAGCTTAGGACAGGGGGGCTACGAGCAGTACTTC. This gives the protein CASSLGQGGYEQYF.

This chain uses TRBV5-6 with TRBJ2-2; the D gene is possibly TRBD1 (6 bases). Germline CDR1 is SGHDT and CDR2 is YYEEEE. This CDR3 comprises 15 residues. Trimming removed 1 base from V and 9 bases from J, with 16 bases in between. The CDR3 nucleotides are TGTGCCAGCAGCTTGTGGACAGAGCCCCGATGGGAGCTGTTTTTT. Translation gives CASSLWTEPRWELFF. The full variable domain, with the rest looked up from reference TRBV5-6 and TRBJ2-2, is DAGVTQSPTHLIKTRGQQVTLRCSPKSGHDTVSWYQQALGQGPQFIFQYYEEEERQRGNFPDRFSGHQFPNYSSELNVNALLLGDSALYLCASSLWTEPRWELFFGEGSRLTVL.

The rearrangement links TRBV9 to TRBJ1-4; perhaps TRBD1 as D (5 bases). Germline V gene sequence: CDR1 SGDLS, CDR2 YYNGEE. Trimming pared 3 bases from V and 8 bases from J, leaving 5 bases between. CDR3 length: 11 amino acids. CDR3 protein: CASSEGEKLFF. CDR3 nucleotides: TGTGCCAGCAGCGAGGGGGAAAAACTGTTTTTT. Complete variable domain (other parts from reference TRBV9 and TRBJ1-4): DSGVTQTPKHLITATGQRVTLRCSPRSGDLSVYWYQQSLDQGLQFLIQYYNGEERAKGNILERFSAQQFPDLHSELNLSSLELGDSALYFCASSEGEKLFFGSGTQLSVL.

V and J are TRBV2 and TRBJ1-4; D is perhaps TRBD1 (5 bases). The V and J ends lost 6 bases and 6 bases respectively, with 14 bases between them. Germline V gene sequence: CDR1 SNHLY, CDR2 FYNNEI. The CDR3 loop spans 14 amino acids. The CDR3 loop is CASRLGTEDEKLFF. Written as DNA, the CDR3 is TGTGCCAGCAGACTCGGGACGGAAGATGAAAAACTGTTTTTT. The full variable domain, its missing parts supplied by reference TRBV2 and TRBJ1-4, is EPEVTQTPSHQVTQMGQEVILRCVPISNHLYFYWYRQILGQKVEFLVSFYNNEISEKSEIFDDQFSVERPDGSNFTLKIRSTKLEDSAMYFCASRLGTEDEKLFFGSGTQLSVL.

J is TRBJ2-7 and V is TRBV19; D unresolved. Germline-derived CDR1 and CDR2 are LNHDA and SQIVND (reference sequence). V gave up 5 bases and J gave up 4 bases, with 9 bases separating them. The CDR3 is made up of 12 amino acids. In DNA, the CDR3 is TGTGCCAGTAGTGCATCACAGTACGAGCAGTACTTC. Translation gives CASSASQYEQYF.

This clone appeared a few times. The chain uses TRBV5-1 and TRBJ2-2, with 9 positions matching TRBD2. This CDR3 is built from 15 residues. After removal of 3 bases from V and 8 bases from J, the junction contained 8 bases not matched to a gene. Germline V lookup: CDR1 SGHRS, CDR2 YFSETQ. This CDR3 is CASSSSAGGVGELFF. The CDR3 region has the DNA TGCGCCAGCAGCTCCTCGGCGGGAGGGGTAGGGGAGCTGTTTTTT. The entire variable domain, with the rest obtained from reference TRBV5-1 and TRBJ2-2, is as follows: KAGVTQTPRYLIKTRGQQVTLSCSPISGHRSVSWYQQTPGQGLQFLFEYFSETQRNKGNFPGRFSGRQFSNSRSEMNVSTLELGDSALYLCASSSSAGGVGELFFGEGSRLTVL.

The rearrangement uses TRBV29-1 and TRBJ1-1; TRBD1 matches 12 bases. After removal of 7 bases from V and 7 bases from J, the junction contained 7 bases not matched to a gene. The CDR3 sequence is 13 residues long. Germline loops: CDR1 SQVTM, CDR2 ANQGSEA. Written as DNA, the CDR3 is TGCAGCGCTGGGACAGGGGGCGTCGGTGAAGCTTTCTTT. Amino acid sequence: CSAGTGGVGEAFF.

This clone occurred a few times. The rearrangement links TRBV13 to TRBJ1-4; 8 positions agree with TRBD1. CDR3 size: 13 residues. J was trimmed by 8 bases and V by 5 bases; bases with no gene match: 4. Germline CDR1 is PRHDT and CDR2 is FYEKMQ (reference sequence). The DNA for the CDR3 is TGTGCCAGCAGCCGCCGGACAGGGGAAAAACTGTTTTTT. It codes for CASSRRTGEKLFF.

The V gene is TRBV6-1, the J gene TRBJ1-1; D is unresolved. V was trimmed by 6 bases and J by 7 bases, leaving 15 bases between them. The CDR3 consists of 13 residues. Per the germline V gene, CDR1 is MNHNS and CDR2 is SASEGT. The CDR3 loop is CASRDPSAGEAFF. The CDR3 DNA reads TGTGCCAGCAGGGATCCCTCGGCGGGTGAAGCTTTCTTT.